The 26 T cell receptor beta chains given below trace back to one sample, sequenced in a study of identical twins. TCRdb used MiXCR to reprocess the 5' RACE reads, holding one entry per CDR3 protein. The sample has over 550,000 distinct CDR3 sequences, just over 7% seen once. The same data also went into a second study, on yellow fever vaccine responses in identical twins.

Sequencing input: PBMCs. Source of these receptors: a woman between 18 and 29 years old in good health.

This clonotype came up a few times. The chain employs TRBV28 and TRBJ2-1; 8 bases line up with TRBD1. This CDR3 contains 16 residues. J gave up 0 bases and V 7 bases, and 8 bases lay outside the gene matches. CDR1 and CDR2 from the germline V gene are MDHEN and SYDVKM. CDR3 sequence reads: CASIWTGQSSYNEQFF. CDR3 nucleotides: TGTGCCAGCATTTGGACAGGGCAGAGCTCCTACAATGAGCAGTTCTTC.

This clonotype was counted only a few times. The rearrangement uses TRBV9 and TRBJ2-3; TRBD2 matches 7 bases. CDR1 SGDLS and CDR2 YYNGEE come from the germline V gene. This CDR3 is built from 15 residues. Trimming at V came to 4 bases and at J to 1 base, leaving 6 bases not matched to a gene. CDR3 protein: CASSYSGKGTDTQYF. In DNA form, the CDR3 reads TGTGCCAGCAGCTACAGCGGGAAGGGCACAGATACGCAGTATTTT.

This clonotype came up many times. This rearrangement joins TRBV7-2 to TRBJ2-5, with TRBD2 matching 9 bases. Germline values: CDR1 SGHTA, CDR2 FQGNSA. The CDR3 sequence is 15 residues long. Trimming took 5 bases from V and 5 from J; bases not matched to a gene: 9. Here the CDR3 reads CASSPRTSEYETQYF. The CDR3 DNA follows: TGTGCCAGCAGCCCCAGGACTAGCGAATACGAGACCCAGTACTTC.

This clonotype has a count of ten or more. The genes are TRBV10-2 and TRBJ2-1; D uncertain. Germline assignment: CDR1 WSHSY and CDR2 SAAADI. V dropped 9 bases and J dropped 4 bases, with 1 base sitting between them. The CDR3 runs 9 residues. CDR3 nucleotides: TGCGCCAGTTACAATGAGCAGTTCTTC. Encoded protein: CASYNEQFF.

This clonotype was seen a few times. The chain combines TRBV2 with TRBJ2-5; D might be TRBD1 (5 bases). The V and J ends lost 8 bases and 2 bases respectively, with 9 bases between them. This CDR3 contains 12 residues. CDR1 is SNHLY, CDR2 FYNNEI, per germline. The CDR3 nucleotides are TGTGCCAGCGACGGACAACAAGAGACCCAGTACTTC. Translation: CASDGQQETQYF.

This clonotype was found a few times. This chain joins TRBV6-1 and TRBJ2-2; tentative D call: TRBD2 (5 bases). Deletions cut 4 bases from V and 5 bases from J, with 11 bases between. CDR1 is MNHNS, CDR2 SASEGT, per germline. CDR3 length: 14 amino acids. The CDR3 DNA reads as TGTGCCAGCAGTGTTGGTCGGAGGACCGGGGAGCTGTTTTTT. This sequence encodes CASSVGRRTGELFF.

This clonotype was counted ten times or more. The chain employs TRBV12-3 or TRBV12-4 and TRBJ1-6; D not resolved. Deletions cut 3 bases from V and 5 bases from J, with 8 bases between. CDR3 length equals 14 residues. The CDR3 sequence: CASSFTGNNSPLHF. In DNA form, the CDR3 reads TGTGCCAGCAGTTTTACGGGGAATAATTCACCCCTCCACTTT.

In its sample, this clonotype was seen a few times. Here the CDR3 DNA reads TGTGCCAGCAGTACCTTCGACAGGTACAATGAGCAGTTCTTC. Its protein is CASSTFDRYNEQFF. The chain recombines TRBV28 with TRBJ2-1; D is perhaps TRBD1 (6 bases). V shed 5 bases and J shed 4 bases, with 12 bases lying between them. The CDR3 consists of 14 residues. Germline-derived CDR1 and CDR2 are MDHEN and SYDVKM.

The table lists this clonotype with many counts. This chain links TRBV4-1 with TRBJ2-2; 8 bases fit TRBD2. With 1 base clipped from V and 6 bases from J, the junction kept 4 bases outside the gene matches. This CDR3 contains 15 residues. From germline, CDR1 is MGHRA and CDR2 YSYEKL. CDR3 DNA sequence: TGCGCCAGCAGCCAAGCCCGGACTAGCTCCGGGGAGCTGTTTTTT. Its translation is CASSQARTSSGELFF.

This clonotype turned up a few times. The chain combines TRBV24-1 with TRBJ2-5; TRBD2 might be the D (5 bases). CDR3 size: 11 residues. The germline V gene has CDR1 KGHDR and CDR2 SFDVKD. With 9 bases removed from V and 4 bases from J, the gap between germline ends came to 8 bases. The CDR3 sequence is CATELGETQYF. The CDR3 DNA sequence: TGTGCCACCGAACTAGGAGAGACCCAGTACTTC.

The table lists this clonotype with a few counts. The gene calls are TRBV2 and TRBJ1-1; D unresolved. V shed 6 bases and J shed 6 bases, with 11 bases lying between them. This CDR3 has 12 amino acids. Per the germline V gene, CDR1 is SNHLY and CDR2 is FYNNEI. The CDR3 DNA follows: TGTGCCAGCAGCGCCGTCCGGGCTGAAGCTTTCTTT. Translation gives CASSAVRAEAFF. The full variable domain, completed using reference TRBV2 and TRBJ1-1, is EPEVTQTPSHQVTQMGQEVILRCVPISNHLYFYWYRQILGQKVEFLVSFYNNEISEKSEIFDDQFSVERPDGSNFTLKIRSTKLEDSAMYFCASSAVRAEAFFGQGTRLTVV.

This clonotype was recorded many times. J is TRBJ2-7 and V is TRBV7-9; 10 bases map to TRBD1. This CDR3 region has 14 residues. V trimming: 5 bases; J trimming: 3 bases; junction bases outside the gene matches: 4. Germline lookup yields CDR1 SEHNR and CDR2 FQNEAQ (reference sequence). CDR3 loop: CASSIGTGDYEQYF. The CDR3 DNA is TGTGCCAGCAGCATCGGGACAGGGGACTACGAGCAGTACTTC.

V and J are TRBV13 and TRBJ1-1; 10 bases are shared with TRBD1. After removal of 0 bases from V and 3 bases from J, the junction contained 1 base not matched to a gene. Germline V CDR1 and CDR2: PRHDT, FYEKMQ (reference sequence). This CDR3 spans 15 amino acids. The CDR3 DNA follows: TGTGCCAGCAGCTTAGGAGGGACAGGGGACACTGAAGCTTTCTTT. Amino acids: CASSLGGTGDTEAFF. Variable domain in full (rest from reference TRBV13 and TRBJ1-1): AAGVIQSPRHLIKEKRETATLKCYPIPRHDTVYWYQQGPGQDPQFLISFYEKMQSDKGSIPDRFSAQQFSDYHSELNMSSLELGDSALYFCASSLGGTGDTEAFFGQGTRLTVV.

The gene calls are TRBV29-1 and TRBJ2-1; 9 bases line up with TRBD1. The germline V gene encodes CDR1 SQVTM and CDR2 ANQGSEA. The CDR3 is made up of 13 amino acids. V lost 6 bases, J lost 3 bases, and 3 bases stayed unmatched. This chain's CDR3 is CSVTGGHYNEQFF. CDR3 in DNA: TGCAGCGTAACAGGGGGCCACTACAATGAGCAGTTCTTC.

The J gene is TRBJ2-1, the V gene TRBV7-2, with 8 bases that match TRBD2. The CDR3 is made up of 16 amino acids. J lost 0 bases, V lost 7 bases, and 8 bases had no gene match. CDR1 SGHTA and CDR2 FQGNSA come from the germline V gene. CDR3: CASNRKREISYNEQFF. DNA of the CDR3: TGTGCCAGCAATCGGAAGCGGGAGATCTCCTACAATGAGCAGTTCTTC.

This clonotype was observed a few times. V usage is TRBV18 and J usage is TRBJ1-1; D may be TRBD1 (5 bases). There are 16 residues in the CDR3. CDR1 KGHSH and CDR2 LQKENI come from the germline V gene. The ends were cut back, 0 bases at V and 1 base at J, with 12 bases in the middle. The CDR3 DNA reads as TGTGCCAGCTCACCACCCCCAGGGAAAACGAACACTGAAGCTTTCTTT. Its translation is CASSPPPGKTNTEAFF. Full variable domain (missing parts from reference TRBV18 and TRBJ1-1): NAGVMQNPRHLVRRRGQEARLRCSPMKGHSHVYWYRQLPEEGLKFMVYLQKENIIDESGMPKERFSAEFPKEGPSILRIQQVVRGDSAAYFCASSPPPGKTNTEAFFGQGTRLTVV.

This clonotype was observed many times. The chain combines TRBV7-3 with TRBJ2-3; possibly TRBD1 for D (5 bases). V was trimmed by 5 bases and J by 6 bases, leaving 12 bases between them. There are 13 residues in the CDR3. CDR1 and CDR2 (germline): SGHTA, FQGTGA. The CDR3 loop reads CASSRTRRDTQYF. CDR3 nucleotides: TGTGCCAGCAGCAGGACACGTCGTGATACGCAGTATTTT.

This clonotype was counted between two and nine times. The chain uses TRBV6-2 or TRBV6-3 and TRBJ2-2; tentative D call: TRBD1 (6 bases). CDR1 is MNHEY and CDR2 is SVGEGT in the germline V gene. There are 16 residues in the CDR3. Trimming removed 5 bases from V and 1 base from J, with 14 bases in between. The CDR3 DNA reads as TGTGCCAGCAGTCACACCGACAGGTTGAACACCGGGGAGCTGTTTTTT. It encodes CASSHTDRLNTGELFF.

This chain uses TRBV3-1 with TRBJ2-4; no clear D gene. The V gene lost 1 base and the J gene lost 3 bases, with 13 bases spanning the gap. Germline CDR1 is LGHDT and CDR2 is YNNKEL (reference sequence). The CDR3 runs 16 residues. This CDR3 is CASSQGAPIGKNIQYF. CDR3 coding DNA: TGTGCCAGCAGCCAAGGGGCCCCGATCGGCAAAAACATTCAGTACTTC.

This clonotype was counted at least ten times. The chain combines TRBV12-3 or TRBV12-4 with TRBJ2-3; D may be TRBD2 (5 bases). Trimming removed 7 bases from V and 5 bases from J, with 13 bases in between. The CDR3 is 13 residues long. DNA for the CDR3: TGTGCCAGCAATCATGGAGGTGGAGATACGCAGTATTTT. Its protein is CASNHGGGDTQYF.

This chain connects TRBV18 to TRBJ1-2; 8 bases line up with TRBD1. V lost 5 bases and J lost 7; bases outside the gene matches: 0. This CDR3 region has 11 residues. Germline CDR1 is KGHSH and CDR2 is LQKENI. The CDR3 is CASSTGGGYTF. The CDR3, as DNA: TGTGCCAGCTCAACAGGGGGTGGCTACACCTTC.

V gene TRBV20-1 combines with J gene TRBJ2-3; 8 bases are a match to TRBD2. Germline CDR1 and CDR2: DFQATT and SNEGSKA (reference sequence). CDR3 size: 16 residues. With V trimmed by 0 bases and J by 1 base, 6 bases remained unmatched. CDR3 coding DNA: TGCAGTGCTAGAGATCTTGCGGGAGGAGGCACAGATACGCAGTATTTT. Amino acids: CSARDLAGGGTDTQYF.

V usage is TRBV13 and J usage is TRBJ2-1; 7 bases align to TRBD1. CDR1 and CDR2 (germline): PRHDT, FYEKMQ (reference sequence). The trim removed 2 bases at V and 0 bases at J, leaving 4 bases unmatched. The CDR3 runs to 16 residues. Written as DNA, the CDR3 is TGTGCCAGCAGCTTATCCGGGACAGCCTCCTACAATGAGCAGTTCTTC. This encodes CASSLSGTASYNEQFF.

This clonotype was observed a handful of times. The chain carries TRBV6-5 and TRBJ2-3; TRBD2 matches 10 bases. After removal of 4 bases from V and 2 bases from J, the junction contained 9 bases not matched to a gene. Germline loops: CDR1 MNHEY, CDR2 SVGAGI. This CDR3 is 17 amino acids long. DNA for the CDR3: TGTGCCAGCAGTTCGTCCCAACTAGCGGGGTACACAGATACGCAGTATTTT. Its protein is CASSSSQLAGYTDTQYF.

This clonotype was counted between two and nine times. The V and J genes are TRBV12-3 or TRBV12-4 and TRBJ2-2, with D unresolved. The CDR3 covers 16 residues. Trimming shortened V by 2 bases and J by 5 bases, and 15 bases separated the two germline ends. DNA of the CDR3: TGTGCCAGCAGTTTATTCCGGAACGGATGGACCGGGGAGCTGTTTTTT. This gives the protein CASSLFRNGWTGELFF.

This clonotype occurred many times. The chain joins TRBV5-6 to TRBJ2-7; D uncertain. Trimming took off 4 bases at V and 2 bases at J, with 10 bases between the two ends. The CDR3 length is 13 residues. Germline V gene sequence: CDR1 SGHDT, CDR2 YYEEEE. Here the CDR3 DNA reads TGTGCCAGCAGCGTCTCAGGAACCTACGAGCAGTACTTC. Its protein product is CASSVSGTYEQYF. The complete variable domain, with remaining parts taken from reference TRBV5-6 and TRBJ2-7, reads DAGVTQSPTHLIKTRGQQVTLRCSPKSGHDTVSWYQQALGQGPQFIFQYYEEEERQRGNFPDRFSGHQFPNYSSELNVNALLLGDSALYLCASSVSGTYEQYFGPGTRLTVT.